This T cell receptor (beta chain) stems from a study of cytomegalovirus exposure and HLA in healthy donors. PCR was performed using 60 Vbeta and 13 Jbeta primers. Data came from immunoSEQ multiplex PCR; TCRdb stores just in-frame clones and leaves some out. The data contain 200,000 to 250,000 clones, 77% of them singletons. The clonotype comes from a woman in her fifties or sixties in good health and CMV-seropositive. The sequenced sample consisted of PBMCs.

The CDR3 DNA reads TGTGCCAGTAGTGAAGGAACAGGCAATCAGCCCCAGCATTTT. Protein product: CASSEGTGNQPQHF. This sequence joins TRBV19 and TRBJ1-5, with D unresolved. The CDR3 covers 14 residues. The germline CDR1 and CDR2 sequences are LNHDA and SQIVND (reference sequence). V lost 5 bases and J lost 2, with 10 bases in between.